The T cell receptor beta chain described here comes from a study of blood T cell repertoires in COVID-19. Study summary: The study drew acute and convalescent COVID-19 samples from the United States, Italy and Spain. PBMCs, B-cell-depleted T cells, or T cells provided the cDNA or gDNA that made up the material.

Study processing details: Amplifying reference gene primers gave estimates of nucleated cell counts. Using immunoSEQ multiplex PCR, the repertoire was profiled, and TCRdb retains in-frame clones only, with some absent. The V and J calls and clone size were taken over from that table, and D and trimming were inferred from the DNA. Here the sample spans 150,000 to 200,000 clones, around 85% being singletons. The sequencing input was peripheral blood. This TCR derives from a man aged 45-65 years with active or convalescent COVID-19.

The CDR3 protein is CASSPGFPEAFF. CDR3 bases: TGTGCCAGCAGTCCAGGGTTCCCTGAAGCTTTCTTT. The chain carries TRBV12-3 or TRBV12-4 and TRBJ1-1, with TRBD1 as a possible D gene (5 bases). This CDR3 is 12 amino acids long. V was trimmed by 5 bases and J by 6 bases, leaving 10 bases between them.